Presented here are 2 T cell receptor beta chains from one specimen sequenced in a study of cytomegalovirus exposure and HLA in healthy donors. The assay was immunoSEQ multiplex PCR, and TCRdb's table has in-frame clones only and misses some. The sample gives about 56,000 clones, roughly 92% of which show up once; about 1% is in the top ten. The source material was PBMCs. The receptor source for this set is a man aged 18 to 30 in good health and CMV-seronegative.

The chain recombines TRBV5-1 with TRBJ2-1, with D possibly TRBD2 on 5 matching bases. Trimming left V 6 bases short and J 0 bases short, with 7 bases between. The germline gives CDR1 SGHRS, CDR2 YFSETQ. The CDR3 spans 13 residues. Written as DNA, the CDR3 is TGCGCCAGCAAACGGGACTCCTACAATGAGCAGTTCTTC. Protein sequence: CASKRDSYNEQFF.

The DNA of the CDR3 is TGTGCCAGCAGTTCAAGAGACAGCCCTTTACTAGCCAAAAACATTCAGTACTTC. Protein product: CASSSRDSPLLAKNIQYF. The gene calls are TRBV27 and TRBJ2-4; D is possibly TRBD1 (5 bases). CDR3 size: 18 residues. Trimming took off 4 bases at V and 0 bases at J, with 19 bases between the two ends. Germline V gives CDR1 MNHEY, CDR2 SMNVEV (reference sequence).